What follows describes a single T cell receptor (beta chain). The antigen is undetermined. These data come from a study of shared clonotypes between healthy human individuals. Whole-study findings and limits: Shared across several donors were roughly 4.8% of the naive CD4 clonotypes. Naive subsets usually exceeded memory subsets in estimated richness.

V shed 3 bases and J 0 bases; nucleotides not matched to a gene: 7. This CDR3 comprises 16 residues. Germline V gene lookup returns CDR1 SEHNR and CDR2 FQNEAQ (reference sequence). The deep-level immunoSEQ assay was used. Per the original data handling: With immunoSEQ giving junction-only sequences and no quality scores, filtering differed. Sequenced by immunoSEQ multiplex PCR; TCRdb stores in-frame clones only, minus some. V and J calls and clone size follow that table, whereas D and trimming were derived from the DNA. The sample yields roughly 1.5 million clones, under 99% seen once. The source is a man aged 25 to 45 in good health. The V gene is TRBV7-9, the J gene TRBJ2-7; the match to TRBD1 covers 8 bases. Sequences were obtained from naive CD4+ T cells sorted from blood. Subset here: CD45RA+ positively selected. Here the CDR3 reads CASSFSRDRSSYEQYF. The CDR3 DNA reads TGTGCCAGCAGCTTTTCTCGGGACAGGAGCTCCTACGAGCAGTACTTC.